The sequence of this T cell receptor (beta chain) was determined in a study of OX40 agonist ivuxolimab in advanced cancers. Study-wide results and caveats: The antigen specificity of the peripheral T cells (those that were expanded) was not determined.

The V gene's germline CDR1 is WSHSY and CDR2 SAAADI. V lost 3 bases and J lost 5, with 17 bases in between. The CDR3 has 16 amino acids. To note about this clone: Its antigen is still unknown.

Patients with a history of autoimmune disease or on systemic immunosuppression were excluded. TCRdb keeps only in-frame clones here, not all; method: immunoSEQ multiplex PCR. Of under 25,000 clones listed, roughly 80% are singletons. Source: CD4+ or CD8+ T cells sorted from blood, taken in a trial of the OX40 agonist ivuxolimab. The sequence derives from an adult with an advanced solid tumor such as melanoma, head and neck, liver or kidney cancer. This rearrangement joins TRBV10-2 to TRBJ1-3; tentative D call: TRBD1 (6 bases). The CDR3 DNA follows: TGCGCCAGCAGTGACCCCCGGACAGTAGACAGAAACACCATATATTTT. This gives the protein CASSDPRTVDRNTIYF.